The present TCR beta chain was sequenced within a study of human T cells and chemical hapten exposure. In the study overall: In the sensitization step, 2% DPC was placed on approximately 2 cm by approximately 2 cm of upper inner arm skin. Patients had diphenylcyclopropenone applied to the scalp weekly throughout the roughly 23-week study.

This clonotype was observed a few times. TCRdb itself ran the RACE reads through MiXCR, one entry per CDR3 protein. The table lists 84,000 or so distinct CDR3 sequences, roughly a tenth of them singletons. Time point in this sample: patch test 1, 2 weeks after DPC sensitization. Treatment noted: therapeutic diphenylcyclopropenone sensitization with weekly scalp DPC. The clonotype comes from a man aged 35 to 55 with alopecia areata. Some clones in this sample may be carry-over from other donors' samples. Here the sequenced sample was whole blood, taken in connection with sensitization to the hapten diphenylcyclopropenone (DPC).

CDR3 loop: CASSLGDRRQPQHF. The CDR3 DNA reads as TGTGCCAGCAGTTTAGGGGACAGAAGGCAGCCCCAGCATTTT. The chain combines TRBV12-3 or TRBV12-4 with TRBJ1-5, with TRBD1 matching over 7 bases. J was trimmed by 7 bases and V by 1 base; bases with no gene match: 4. This CDR3 is 14 amino acids long.